These T cell receptor beta chains were read from a single sample in a study of blood T cell repertoires in COVID-19. Produced via immunoSEQ multiplex PCR; TCRdb's table is partial and in-frame only. The data hold some 320,000 clones, with approximately 88% observed a single time. Sequenced material: PBMCs or T cells enriched from blood (not recorded which). The receptor source for this set is a man between 60 and 75 years old who had recovered from COVID-19. CDR3s include the opening cysteine and the closing phenylalanine or tryptophan. The order of the fields is clone size, D gene, J gene, V gene, CDR3 DNA, CDR3 protein. D genes are given only for firm matches. The listing skips clone size in some rows; elsewhere it reads once, few, many or a size class.

clone_size: -; d_call: -; j_call: TRBJ2-3; v_call: TRBV21-1; cdr3_nt: TGTGCCAGCAAACCCCGGGACAGGGGCACAGATACGCAGTATTTT; cdr3_aa: CASKPRDRGTDTQYF
clone_size: -; d_call: -; j_call: TRBJ2-1; v_call: TRBV15; cdr3_nt: TGTGCCACCAGCAGCGACCTTGGGAGCTCCTACAATGAGCAGTTCTTC; cdr3_aa: CATSSDLGSSYNEQFF
clone_size: -; d_call: -; j_call: TRBJ2-6; v_call: TRBV18; cdr3_nt: TGTGCCAGCTCCCCGGGTTCTCCGGGCTCTGGGGCCAACGTCCTGACTTTC; cdr3_aa: CASSPGSPGSGANVLTF
clone_size: -; d_call: TRBD1; j_call: TRBJ1-4; v_call: TRBV5-6; cdr3_nt: TGTGCCAGCAGCTACCTGAGGCAGGGGGCAACGGTTAATGAAAAACTGTTTTTT; cdr3_aa: CASSYLRQGATVNEKLFF
clone_size: -; d_call: TRBD1; j_call: TRBJ2-3; v_call: TRBV10-2; cdr3_nt: TGCGCCAGCAACGAGGACAGGTTAGAGGCAGATACGCAGTATTTT; cdr3_aa: CASNEDRLEADTQYF
clone_size: once; d_call: -; j_call: TRBJ2-7; v_call: TRBV29-1; cdr3_nt: TGCAGCGTCCGGGGGTTCTACGAGCAGTACTTC; cdr3_aa: CSVRGFYEQYF
clone_size: -; d_call: TRBD1; j_call: TRBJ1-2; v_call: TRBV3-1/TRBV3-2; cdr3_nt: TGTGCCAGCAGCCTGCGGACAGGAAGGAGGGGGTCCTATGGCTACACCTTC; cdr3_aa: CASSLRTGRRGSYGYTF
clone_size: -; d_call: -; j_call: TRBJ2-1; v_call: TRBV4-2; cdr3_nt: TGTGCCAGCAGCCAAGGGGGAGCATCGCCCGGACAGTTCTTC; cdr3_aa: CASSQGGASPGQFF
clone_size: -; d_call: -; j_call: TRBJ2-7; v_call: TRBV11-2; cdr3_nt: TGTGCCAGCAGCTTATTGGGTCCAGGCCCCTACGAGCAGTACTTC; cdr3_aa: CASSLLGPGPYEQYF
clone_size: few; d_call: TRBD2; j_call: TRBJ2-1; v_call: TRBV6-1; cdr3_nt: TGTGCCAGCAGTGAAAGGACTAGCGGGAATGAGCAGTTCTTC; cdr3_aa: CASSERTSGNEQFF
clone_size: -; d_call: -; j_call: TRBJ1-6; v_call: TRBV3-1/TRBV3-2; cdr3_nt: TGTGCCAGCAGCCAAGTAGTAGATAATTCACCCCTCCACTTT; cdr3_aa: CASSQVVDNSPLHF
clone_size: -; d_call: TRBD1; j_call: TRBJ2-3; v_call: TRBV5-1; cdr3_nt: TGCGCCAGCAGCTTGCAGGGGGGCCAAACAGGGGGTACGCAGTATTTT; cdr3_aa: CASSLQGGQTGGTQYF
clone_size: -; d_call: TRBD1; j_call: TRBJ1-1; v_call: TRBV18; cdr3_nt: TGTGCCAGCTCGCGACAGGGGGCTTCTGAAGCTTTCTTT; cdr3_aa: CASSRQGASEAFF
clone_size: -; d_call: TRBD2; j_call: TRBJ2-7; v_call: TRBV9; cdr3_nt: TGTGCCAGCAGCGCCCTTAGCGGGAGAGCGGGCGAGCAGTACTTC; cdr3_aa: CASSALSGRAGEQYF
clone_size: -; d_call: -; j_call: TRBJ2-5; v_call: TRBV28; cdr3_nt: TGTGCCAGCAGCACGTTTGACAGAGATGAGACCCAGTACTTC; cdr3_aa: CASSTFDRDETQYF
clone_size: -; d_call: TRBD2; j_call: TRBJ2-7; v_call: TRBV28; cdr3_nt: TGTGCCAGCCTGCTAGCGGGAAAATACGAGCAGTACTTC; cdr3_aa: CASLLAGKYEQYF
clone_size: -; d_call: TRBD2; j_call: TRBJ2-1; v_call: TRBV7-3; cdr3_nt: TGTGCCAGCAGCTCCCTAGCTAGCGGGGCTCCCTACAATGAGCAGTTCTTC; cdr3_aa: CASSSLASGAPYNEQFF
clone_size: -; d_call: TRBD1; j_call: TRBJ2-5; v_call: TRBV9; cdr3_nt: TGTGCCAGCAGCGTGAGTTGGGGGACAGAACAAGAGACCCAGTACTTC; cdr3_aa: CASSVSWGTEQETQYF
clone_size: -; d_call: -; j_call: TRBJ2-2; v_call: TRBV7-3; cdr3_nt: TGTGCCAGCAGCTTAGACGGGGCCGGGGAGCTGTTTTTT; cdr3_aa: CASSLDGAGELFF
clone_size: -; d_call: -; j_call: TRBJ1-2; v_call: TRBV5-4; cdr3_nt: TGTGCCAGCAGCTCTCTTCCCAGGGGCCACTATGGCTACACCTTC; cdr3_aa: CASSSLPRGHYGYTF
clone_size: -; d_call: -; j_call: TRBJ2-1; v_call: TRBV5-1; cdr3_nt: TGCGCCAGCAGCTTGAGGGAGGTAGGAAATGAGCAGTTCTTC; cdr3_aa: CASSLREVGNEQFF
clone_size: -; d_call: TRBD2; j_call: TRBJ2-3; v_call: TRBV14; cdr3_nt: TGTGCCAGCAGCCTCCGACTAGCCTCTAGCACAGATACGCAGTATTTT; cdr3_aa: CASSLRLASSTDTQYF
clone_size: -; d_call: TRBD1; j_call: TRBJ1-2; v_call: TRBV20-1; cdr3_nt: TGCAGTGCTAGTACAGGGGGGAGTTCTAACTATGGCTACACCTTC; cdr3_aa: CSASTGGSSNYGYTF
clone_size: once; d_call: -; j_call: TRBJ2-3; v_call: TRBV5-1; cdr3_nt: TGCGCCAGCAGCGACGACGGGAACCTGTACCTGTATTTT; cdr3_aa: CASSDDGNLYLYF
clone_size: -; d_call: -; j_call: TRBJ1-1; v_call: TRBV30; cdr3_nt: TGTGCCTGGAGGGGGGGCGCGGGGGTAGGCACTGAAGCTTTCTTT; cdr3_aa: CAWRGGAGVGTEAFF
clone_size: -; d_call: -; j_call: TRBJ2-1; v_call: TRBV18; cdr3_nt: TGTGCCAGCTCACCACCGAGACAAACGAGCTCCTACAATGAGCAGTTCTTC; cdr3_aa: CASSPPRQTSSYNEQFF
clone_size: -; d_call: -; j_call: TRBJ1-1; v_call: TRBV5-1; cdr3_nt: TGCGCCAGCAGCGGAACAGTGACGAACACTGAAGCTTTCTTT; cdr3_aa: CASSGTVTNTEAFF
clone_size: -; d_call: -; j_call: TRBJ2-1; v_call: TRBV6-2/TRBV6-3; cdr3_nt: TGTGCCAGCAGTAACCCCGGGATTACGGTCAATGAGCAGTTCTTC; cdr3_aa: CASSNPGITVNEQFF
clone_size: -; d_call: TRBD1; j_call: TRBJ1-2; v_call: TRBV10-1; cdr3_nt: TGCGCCGCCAAAATACGGACAGGGGGGGGAGCTAACTATGGCTACACCTTC; cdr3_aa: CAAKIRTGGGANYGYTF
clone_size: once; d_call: -; j_call: TRBJ2-1; v_call: TRBV27; cdr3_nt: TGTGCCAGCAGTTTAGTAGGGGTCGGGGGATACAATGAGCAGTTCTTC; cdr3_aa: CASSLVGVGGYNEQFF
clone_size: -; d_call: -; j_call: TRBJ1-5; v_call: TRBV27; cdr3_nt: TGTGCCAGCAGTTTAAAGGGGGTGTGGAATCAGCCCCAGCATTTT; cdr3_aa: CASSLKGVWNQPQHF
clone_size: -; d_call: TRBD2; j_call: TRBJ2-3; v_call: TRBV19; cdr3_nt: TGTGCCAGTAGTATCAACGGGAGGGCCTTAGATACGCAGTATTTT; cdr3_aa: CASSINGRALDTQYF
clone_size: -; d_call: -; j_call: TRBJ1-4; v_call: TRBV9; cdr3_nt: TGTGCCAGCAGCGGTGGTAATGGACAAGCAACTAATGAAAAACTGTTTTTT; cdr3_aa: CASSGGNGQATNEKLFF
clone_size: -; d_call: -; j_call: TRBJ1-5; v_call: TRBV5-8; cdr3_nt: TGTGCCAGCAGCTTGGTTCAGTACCACAACCTCAATCAGCCCCAGCATTTT; cdr3_aa: CASSLVQYHNLNQPQHF
clone_size: -; d_call: -; j_call: TRBJ1-4; v_call: TRBV24-1; cdr3_nt: TGTGCCACCAGTGATTCAGGAGGGGCAGGTGAAAAACTGTTTTTT; cdr3_aa: CATSDSGGAGEKLFF
clone_size: -; d_call: -; j_call: TRBJ1-1; v_call: TRBV6-5; cdr3_nt: TGTGCCAGCAGTTACTCGAGGGCCATAGGCACTGAAGCTTTCTTT; cdr3_aa: CASSYSRAIGTEAFF